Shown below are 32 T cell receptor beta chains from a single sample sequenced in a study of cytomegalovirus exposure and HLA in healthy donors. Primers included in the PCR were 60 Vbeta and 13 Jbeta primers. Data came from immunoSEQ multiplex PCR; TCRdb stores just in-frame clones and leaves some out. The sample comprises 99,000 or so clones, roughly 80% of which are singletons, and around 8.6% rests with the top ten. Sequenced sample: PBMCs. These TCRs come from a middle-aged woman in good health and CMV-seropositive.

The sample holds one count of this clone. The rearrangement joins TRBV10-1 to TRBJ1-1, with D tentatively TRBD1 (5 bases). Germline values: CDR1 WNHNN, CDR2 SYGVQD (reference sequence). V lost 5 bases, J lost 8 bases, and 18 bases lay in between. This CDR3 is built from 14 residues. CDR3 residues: CASSLTGQSSEAFF. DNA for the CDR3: TGCGCCAGCAGTCTTACAGGTCAAAGCTCGGAAGCTTTCTTT.

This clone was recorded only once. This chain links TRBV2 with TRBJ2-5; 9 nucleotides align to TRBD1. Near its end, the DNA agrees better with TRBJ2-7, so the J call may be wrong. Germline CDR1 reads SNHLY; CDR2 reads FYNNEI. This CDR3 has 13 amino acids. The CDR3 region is CASSDGTGYEQYF. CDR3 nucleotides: TGTGCCAGCAGTGACGGGACAGGGTACGAGCAGTACTTC.

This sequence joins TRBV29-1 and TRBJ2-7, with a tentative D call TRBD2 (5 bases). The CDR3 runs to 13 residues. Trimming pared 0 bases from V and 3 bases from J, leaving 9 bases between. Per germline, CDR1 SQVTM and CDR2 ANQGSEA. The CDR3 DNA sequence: TGCAGCGTTGAAGACGTCCGGGGCTACGAGCAGTACTTC. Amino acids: CSVEDVRGYEQYF.

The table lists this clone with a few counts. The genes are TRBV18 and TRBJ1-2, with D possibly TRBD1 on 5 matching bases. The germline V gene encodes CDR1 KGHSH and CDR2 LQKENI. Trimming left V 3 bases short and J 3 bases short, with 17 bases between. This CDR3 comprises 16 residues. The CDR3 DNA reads TGTGCCAGCTCACCGGGAACAGGCCCTAGATACTATGGCTACACCTTC. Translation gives CASSPGTGPRYYGYTF.

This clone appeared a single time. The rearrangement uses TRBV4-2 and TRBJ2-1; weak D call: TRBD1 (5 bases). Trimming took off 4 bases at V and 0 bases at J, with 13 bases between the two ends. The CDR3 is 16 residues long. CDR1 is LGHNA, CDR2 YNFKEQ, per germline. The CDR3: CASSRQTDSSYNEQFF. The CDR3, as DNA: TGTGCCAGCAGCCGCCAGACTGACAGCTCCTACAATGAGCAGTTCTTC.

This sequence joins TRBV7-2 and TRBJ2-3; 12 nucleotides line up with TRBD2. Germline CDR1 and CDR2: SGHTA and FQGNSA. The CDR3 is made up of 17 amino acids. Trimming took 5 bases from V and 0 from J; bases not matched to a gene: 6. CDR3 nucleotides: TGTGCCAGCAGCAAACGGACTAGCGGGGTCAGCACAGATACGCAGTATTTT. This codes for CASSKRTSGVSTDTQYF. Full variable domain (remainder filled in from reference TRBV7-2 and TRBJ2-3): GAGVSQSPSNKVTEKGKDVELRCDPISGHTALYWYRQSLGQGLEFLIYFQGNSAPDKSGLPSDRFSAERTGGSVSTLTIQRTQQEDSAVYLCASSKRTSGVSTDTQYFGPGTRLTVL.

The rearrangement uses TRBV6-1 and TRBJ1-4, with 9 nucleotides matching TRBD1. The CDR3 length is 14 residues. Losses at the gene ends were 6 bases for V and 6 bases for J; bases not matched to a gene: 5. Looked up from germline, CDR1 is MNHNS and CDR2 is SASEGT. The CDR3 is CASSPDRGYEKLFF. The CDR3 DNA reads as TGTGCCAGCAGCCCGGACAGGGGTTATGAAAAACTGTTTTTT.

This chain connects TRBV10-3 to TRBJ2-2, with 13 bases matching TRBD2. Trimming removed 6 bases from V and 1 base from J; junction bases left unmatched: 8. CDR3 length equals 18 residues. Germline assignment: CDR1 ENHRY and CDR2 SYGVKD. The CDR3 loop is CAISQLAGGPGNTGELFF. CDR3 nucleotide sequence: TGTGCCATCAGCCAACTAGCGGGAGGGCCCGGGAACACCGGGGAGCTGTTTTTT.

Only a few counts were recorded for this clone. In DNA, the CDR3 is TGTGCCAGCAGCTTAAAGGTGGGTAGACTAGCGGGAGTGGGGTCCTACGAGCAGTACTTC. Encoded protein: CASSLKVGRLAGVGSYEQYF. The rearrangement links TRBV9 to TRBJ2-7; 12 nucleotides agree with TRBD2. The CDR3 is made up of 20 amino acids. V shed 4 bases and J 1 base; nucleotides not matched to a gene: 18. Germline V gene lookup returns CDR1 SGDLS and CDR2 YYNGEE.

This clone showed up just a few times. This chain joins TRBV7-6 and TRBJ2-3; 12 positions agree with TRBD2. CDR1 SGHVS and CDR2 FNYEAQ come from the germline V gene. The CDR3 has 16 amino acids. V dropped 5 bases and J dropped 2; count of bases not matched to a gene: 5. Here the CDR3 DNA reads TGTGCCAGCAGCCGACTAGCGGGGGAAACCACAGATACGCAGTATTTT. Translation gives CASSRLAGETTDTQYF.

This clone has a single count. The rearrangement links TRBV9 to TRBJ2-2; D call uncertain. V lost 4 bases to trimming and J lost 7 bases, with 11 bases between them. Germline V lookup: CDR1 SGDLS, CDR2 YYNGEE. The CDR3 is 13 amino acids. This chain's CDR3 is CASSPMILGELFF. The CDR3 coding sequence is TGTGCCAGCAGCCCTATGATCCTCGGGGAGCTGTTTTTT.

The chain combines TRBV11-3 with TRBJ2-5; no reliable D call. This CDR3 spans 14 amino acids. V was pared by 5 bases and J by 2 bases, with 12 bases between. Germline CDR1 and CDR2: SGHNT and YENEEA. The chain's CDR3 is CASSPSSGQETQYF. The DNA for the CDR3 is TGTGCCAGCAGCCCGAGTTCCGGGCAAGAGACCCAGTACTTC.

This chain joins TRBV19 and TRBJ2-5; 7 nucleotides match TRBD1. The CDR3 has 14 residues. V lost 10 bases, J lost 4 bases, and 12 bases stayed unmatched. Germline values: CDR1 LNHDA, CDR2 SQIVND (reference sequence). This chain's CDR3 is CATGLRTGLETQYF. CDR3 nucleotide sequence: TGTGCCACCGGACTCAGGACAGGTCTAGAGACCCAGTACTTC. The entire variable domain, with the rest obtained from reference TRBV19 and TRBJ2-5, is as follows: DGGITQSPKYLFRKEGQNVTLSCEQNLNHDAMYWYRQDPGQGLRLIYYSQIVNDFQKGDIAEGYSVSREKKESFPLTVTSAQKNPTAFYLCATGLRTGLETQYFGPGTRLLVL.

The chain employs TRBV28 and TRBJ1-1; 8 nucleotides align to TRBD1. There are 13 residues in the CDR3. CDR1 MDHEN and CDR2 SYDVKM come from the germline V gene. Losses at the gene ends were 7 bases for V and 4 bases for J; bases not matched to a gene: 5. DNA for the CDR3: TGTGCCAGCACCGACAGGGGTTCCACTGAAGCTTTCTTT. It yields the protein CASTDRGSTEAFF.

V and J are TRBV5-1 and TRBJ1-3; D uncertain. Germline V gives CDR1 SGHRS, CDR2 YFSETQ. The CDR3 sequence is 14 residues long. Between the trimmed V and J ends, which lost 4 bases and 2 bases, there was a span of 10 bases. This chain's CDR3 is CASSPGLAGNTIYF. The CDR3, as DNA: TGCGCCAGCAGCCCCGGGTTGGCTGGAAACACCATATATTTT. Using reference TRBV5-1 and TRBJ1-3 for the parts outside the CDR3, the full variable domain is KAGVTQTPRYLIKTRGQQVTLSCSPISGHRSVSWYQQTPGQGLQFLFEYFSETQRNKGNFPGRFSGRQFSNSRSEMNVSTLELGDSALYLCASSPGLAGNTIYFGEGSWLTVV.

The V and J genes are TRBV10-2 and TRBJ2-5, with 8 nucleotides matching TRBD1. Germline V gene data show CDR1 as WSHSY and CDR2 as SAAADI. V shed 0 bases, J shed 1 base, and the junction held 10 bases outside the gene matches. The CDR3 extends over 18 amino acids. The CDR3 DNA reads TGCGCCAGCAGTGAGTCCCCGGCGAGACAGGGGACCCAAGAGACCCAGTACTTC. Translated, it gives CASSESPARQGTQETQYF.

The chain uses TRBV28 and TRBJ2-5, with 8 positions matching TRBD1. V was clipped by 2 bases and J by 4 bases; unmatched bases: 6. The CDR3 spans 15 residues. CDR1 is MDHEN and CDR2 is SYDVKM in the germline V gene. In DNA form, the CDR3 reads TGTGCCAGCAGTTTACACCCCGGACAGGGAGAGACCCAGTACTTC. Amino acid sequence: CASSLHPGQGETQYF.

The CDR3 nucleotides are TGTGCCAGCAGCTTAGCTTCTAGCGGAGCCGAGCAGTACTTC. Translated: CASSLASSGAEQYF. The V call is TRBV7-9, the J call TRBJ2-7; TRBD2 matches at 7 bases. This CDR3 spans 14 amino acids. J lost 6 bases, V lost 0 bases, and 5 bases had no gene match. CDR1 and CDR2 from the germline V gene are SEHNR and FQNEAQ (reference sequence). Using reference TRBV7-9 and TRBJ2-7 for the parts outside the CDR3, the full variable domain is DTGVSQNPRHKITKRGQNVTFRCDPISEHNRLYWYRQTLGQGPEFLTYFQNEAQLEKSRLLSDRFSAERPKGSFSTLEIQRTEQGDSAMYLCASSLASSGAEQYFGPGTRLTVT.

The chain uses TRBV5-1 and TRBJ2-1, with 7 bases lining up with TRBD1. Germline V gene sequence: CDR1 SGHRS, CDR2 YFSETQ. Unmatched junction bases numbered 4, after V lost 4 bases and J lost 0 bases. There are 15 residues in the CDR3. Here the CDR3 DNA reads TGCGCCAGCAGCCAACAGGGGTCCTCCTACAATGAGCAGTTCTTC. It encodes CASSQQGSSYNEQFF.

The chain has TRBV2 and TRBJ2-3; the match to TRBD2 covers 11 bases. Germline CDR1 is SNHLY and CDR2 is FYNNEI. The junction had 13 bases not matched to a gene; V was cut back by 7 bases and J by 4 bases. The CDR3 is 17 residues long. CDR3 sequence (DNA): TGTGCCAGCACCCTTCCCGTAGCGGGGGGGAGATCAGATACGCAGTATTTT. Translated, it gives CASTLPVAGGRSDTQYF.

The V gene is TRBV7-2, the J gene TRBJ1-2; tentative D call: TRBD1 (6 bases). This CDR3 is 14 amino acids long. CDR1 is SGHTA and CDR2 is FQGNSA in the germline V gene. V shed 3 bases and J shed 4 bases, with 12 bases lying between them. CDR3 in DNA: TGTGCCAGCAGCTTCAGGGGATGGGGCTATGGCTACACCTTC. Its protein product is CASSFRGWGYGYTF.

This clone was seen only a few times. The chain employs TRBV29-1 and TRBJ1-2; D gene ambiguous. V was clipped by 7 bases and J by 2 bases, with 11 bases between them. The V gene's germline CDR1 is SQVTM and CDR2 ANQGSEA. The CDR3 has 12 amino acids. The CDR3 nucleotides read TGCAGCGCCCTCGACACGAACTATGGCTACACCTTC. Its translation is CSALDTNYGYTF.

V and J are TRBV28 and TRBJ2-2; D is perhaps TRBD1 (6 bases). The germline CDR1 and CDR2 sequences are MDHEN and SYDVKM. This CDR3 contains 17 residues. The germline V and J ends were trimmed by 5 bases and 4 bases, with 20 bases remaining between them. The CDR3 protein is CASSGGWGHTSTGELFF. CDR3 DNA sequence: TGTGCCAGCAGTGGGGGATGGGGACATACTTCCACCGGGGAGCTGTTTTTT.

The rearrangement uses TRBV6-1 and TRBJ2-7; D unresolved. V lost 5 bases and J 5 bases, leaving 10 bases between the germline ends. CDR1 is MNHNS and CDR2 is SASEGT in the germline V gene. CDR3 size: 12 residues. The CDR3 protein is CASSPNIDEQYF. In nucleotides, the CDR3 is TGTGCCAGCAGTCCCAACATCGACGAGCAGTACTTC.

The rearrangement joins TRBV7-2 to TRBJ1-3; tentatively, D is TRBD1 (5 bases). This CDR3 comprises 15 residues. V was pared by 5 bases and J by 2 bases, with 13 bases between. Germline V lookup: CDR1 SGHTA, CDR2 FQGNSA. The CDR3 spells CASSRQRGTGNTIYF. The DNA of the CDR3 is TGTGCCAGCAGCAGACAGCGCGGTACTGGAAACACCATATATTTT.

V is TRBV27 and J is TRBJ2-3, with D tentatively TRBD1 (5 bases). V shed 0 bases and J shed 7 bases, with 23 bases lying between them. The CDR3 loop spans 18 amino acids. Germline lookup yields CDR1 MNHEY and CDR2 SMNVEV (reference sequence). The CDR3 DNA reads TGTGCCAGCAGTTTATCAAGACCCGGACAAGGGGTTGCGAATACGCAGTATTTT. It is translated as CASSLSRPGQGVANTQYF.

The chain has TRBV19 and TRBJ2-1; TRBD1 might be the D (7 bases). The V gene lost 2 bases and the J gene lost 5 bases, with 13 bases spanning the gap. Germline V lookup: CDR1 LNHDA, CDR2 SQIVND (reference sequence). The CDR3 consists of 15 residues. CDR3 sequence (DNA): TGTGCCAGTAGTATAAGCAGGGGGAGGAACAATGAGCAGTTCTTC. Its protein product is CASSISRGRNNEQFF.

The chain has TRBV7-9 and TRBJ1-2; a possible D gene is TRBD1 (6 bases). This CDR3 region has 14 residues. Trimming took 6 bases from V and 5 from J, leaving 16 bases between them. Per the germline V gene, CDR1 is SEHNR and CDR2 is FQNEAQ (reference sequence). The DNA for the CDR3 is TGTGCCAGCAGGAACCCTACAGGGCCTTATGGCTACACCTTC. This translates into CASRNPTGPYGYTF. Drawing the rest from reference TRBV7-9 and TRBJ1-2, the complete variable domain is DTGVSQNPRHKITKRGQNVTFRCDPISEHNRLYWYRQTLGQGPEFLTYFQNEAQLEKSRLLSDRFSAERPKGSFSTLEIQRTEQGDSAMYLCASRNPTGPYGYTFGSGTRLTVV.

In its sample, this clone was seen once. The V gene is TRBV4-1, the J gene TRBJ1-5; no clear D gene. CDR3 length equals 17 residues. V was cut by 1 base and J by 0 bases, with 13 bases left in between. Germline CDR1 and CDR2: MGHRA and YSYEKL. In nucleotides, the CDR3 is TGCGCCAGCAGCCAAGCCCCGAGAGATTATAGCAATCAGCCCCAGCATTTT. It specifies CASSQAPRDYSNQPQHF.

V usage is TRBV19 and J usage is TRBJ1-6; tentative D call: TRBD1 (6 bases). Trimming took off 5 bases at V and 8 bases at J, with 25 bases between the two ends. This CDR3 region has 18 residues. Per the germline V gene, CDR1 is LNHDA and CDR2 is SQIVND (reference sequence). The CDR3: CASSSTFVARGVDSPLHF. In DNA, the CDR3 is TGTGCCAGTAGTTCGACGTTCGTAGCCAGGGGCGTGGATTCACCCCTCCACTTT.

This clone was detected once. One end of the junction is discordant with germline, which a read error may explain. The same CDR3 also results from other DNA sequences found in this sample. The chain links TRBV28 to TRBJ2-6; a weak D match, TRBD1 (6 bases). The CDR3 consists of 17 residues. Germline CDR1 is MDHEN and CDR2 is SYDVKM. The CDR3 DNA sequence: TGTGCTAGCAGCCAGGACAGCTCAATCTCTGGGGCCAACGTCCTGACTTTC. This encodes CASSQDSSISGANVLTF. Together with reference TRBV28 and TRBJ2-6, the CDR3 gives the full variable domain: DVKVTQSSRYLVKRTGEKVFLECVQDMDHENMFWYRQDPGLGLRLIYFSYDVKMKEKGDIPEGYSVSREKKERFSLILESASTNQTSMYLCASSQDSSISGANVLTFGAGSRLTVL.

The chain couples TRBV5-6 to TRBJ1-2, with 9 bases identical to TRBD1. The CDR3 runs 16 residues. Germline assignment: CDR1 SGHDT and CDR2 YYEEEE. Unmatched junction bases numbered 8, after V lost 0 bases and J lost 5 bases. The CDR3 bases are TGTGCCAGCAGCTTGGATGGACAGGGGAGAGGGTATGGCTACACCTTC. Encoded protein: CASSLDGQGRGYGYTF.